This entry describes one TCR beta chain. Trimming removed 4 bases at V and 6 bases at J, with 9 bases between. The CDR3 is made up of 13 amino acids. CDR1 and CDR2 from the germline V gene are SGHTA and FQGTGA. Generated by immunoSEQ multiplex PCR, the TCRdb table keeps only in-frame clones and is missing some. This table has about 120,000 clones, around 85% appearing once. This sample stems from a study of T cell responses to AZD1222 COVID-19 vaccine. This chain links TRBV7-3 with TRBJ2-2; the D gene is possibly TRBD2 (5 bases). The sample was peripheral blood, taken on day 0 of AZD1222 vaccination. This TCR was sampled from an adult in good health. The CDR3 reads CASSWTPAGELFF. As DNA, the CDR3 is TGTGCCAGCAGCTGGACTCCAGCCGGGGAGCTGTTTTTT.